These 27 T cell receptor beta chains share one sample of origin, sequenced in a study of T cells in Graves' hyperthyroidism and ophthalmopathy. It was RNA transcripts that yielded the amplified TCR beta CDR3 regions. A set of HTBI primers served as the primers for a first-round RT-PCR of the TCR CDR3. TCRdb reprocessed the multiplex PCR reads via MiXCR and lists one record per CDR3 protein. There are roughly 510,000 distinct CDR3 sequences in the sample; less than 25% occur only once, and 26% lies in the top ten. Sequencing used blood. The receptor source for this set is a man aged 18 to 30 with Graves' hyperthyroidism.

The rearrangement links TRBV2 to TRBJ1-1; 11 bases agree with TRBD1. The V gene's germline CDR1 is SNHLY and CDR2 FYNNEI. CDR3 length equals 13 residues. The junction had 8 bases not matched to a gene; V was cut back by 7 bases and J by 10 bases. This chain's CDR3 is CASNPWTGGGAFF. As DNA, the CDR3 is TGTGCCAGCAACCCGTGGACAGGGGGCGGAGCTTTCTTT.

The rearrangement joins TRBV29-1 to TRBJ2-7; 8 positions match TRBD2. Trimming took 6 bases from V and 2 from J; bases not matched to a gene: 9. The length of the CDR3 is 14 residues. CDR1 and CDR2 from the germline V gene are SQVTM and ANQGSEA. The CDR3 loop reads CSVGRRGLAYEQYF. The CDR3 DNA is TGCAGCGTGGGACGGAGGGGACTAGCCTACGAGCAGTACTTC.

The rearrangement joins TRBV7-6 to TRBJ2-5; TRBD2 agrees at 7 bases. Trimming at V came to 5 bases and at J to 3 bases, leaving 9 bases not matched to a gene. Germline assignment: CDR1 SGHVS and CDR2 FNYEAQ. The CDR3 has 15 amino acids. The CDR3 sequence: CASSHTSERKETQYF. CDR3 nucleotide sequence: TGTGCCAGCAGCCATACTAGCGAGCGAAAAGAGACCCAGTACTTC.

This clonotype was detected only a few times. This chain joins TRBV28 and TRBJ2-2, with 9 bases fitting TRBD2. CDR1 is MDHEN and CDR2 is SYDVKM in the germline V gene. The CDR3 covers 14 residues. The trim removed 11 bases at V and 4 bases at J, leaving 8 bases unmatched. The CDR3 DNA is TGTGCCGCTAGGGAGCGGGAGGTCACCGGGGAGCTGTTTTTT. Translation: CAAREREVTGELFF.

The chain uses TRBV5-1 and TRBJ2-3, with a possible D match to TRBD1 (5 bases). The CDR3 length is 12 residues. Germline V gene lookup returns CDR1 SGHRS and CDR2 YFSETQ. Between the trimmed V and J ends, which lost 6 bases and 1 base, there was a span of 6 bases. CDR3 amino acids: CASKQGTDTQYF. In DNA form, the CDR3 reads TGCGCCAGCAAACAGGGCACAGATACGCAGTATTTT. Supplemented by reference TRBV5-1 and TRBJ2-3, the full variable domain reads KAGVTQTPRYLIKTRGQQVTLSCSPISGHRSVSWYQQTPGQGLQFLFEYFSETQRNKGNFPGRFSGRQFSNSRSEMNVSTLELGDSALYLCASKQGTDTQYFGPGTRLTVL.

This clonotype was seen a few times. The chain has TRBV3-1 and TRBJ1-1; no firm D call. Germline V gene sequence: CDR1 LGHDT, CDR2 YNNKEL (reference sequence). This CDR3 spans 14 amino acids. V was trimmed by 5 bases and J by 0 bases, leaving 10 bases between them. The CDR3 nucleotides are TGTGCCAGCAGCGTCGGTGTCGTGAACACTGAAGCTTTCTTT. This gives the protein CASSVGVVNTEAFF.

The chain combines TRBV24-1 with TRBJ2-7; a weak D match, TRBD1 (6 bases). The end of the DNA fits TRBJ2-5 better, so the J call may be wrong. This CDR3 comprises 13 residues. The V gene's germline CDR1 is KGHDR and CDR2 SFDVKD. The CDR3 nucleotides are TGTGCCACCAGAACAGGGTGGGAGGAGACCCAGTACTTC. Protein sequence: CATRTGWEETQYF.

This clonotype was found many times. The chain has TRBV13 and TRBJ1-2, with a tentative D call TRBD1 (6 bases). This CDR3 contains 17 residues. The germline V gene encodes CDR1 PRHDT and CDR2 FYEKMQ (reference sequence). V was pared by 5 bases and J by 11 bases, with 30 bases between. The CDR3 coding sequence is TGTGCCAGCAGCCGTGCCGGGACAAGGGCGCTGGGTGTCGGGTACACCTTC. This encodes CASSRAGTRALGVGYTF.

This clonotype has a count of ten or more. The V call is TRBV6-5, the J call TRBJ2-7; 10 nucleotides align to TRBD1. CDR3 length: 15 residues. Trimming cost V 4 bases and J 1 base; bases outside gene matches: 4. CDR1 MNHEY and CDR2 SVGAGI come from the germline V gene. DNA for the CDR3: TGTGCCAGCAGTTCCTCGGGACAGGGGTCCTACGAGCAGTACTTC. Amino acid sequence: CASSSSGQGSYEQYF.

The gene calls are TRBV6-1 and TRBJ2-2; D gene unclear. Trimming cost V 1 base and J 6 bases, with 6 bases left between them. Looked up from germline, CDR1 is MNHNS and CDR2 is SASEGT. This CDR3 comprises 13 residues. The CDR3 spells CASSEVGSGELFF. DNA of the CDR3: TGTGCCAGCAGTGAAGTAGGGTCCGGGGAGCTGTTTTTT.

This clonotype was detected many times. This chain uses TRBV15 with TRBJ2-2; 9 bases match TRBD1. CDR1 and CDR2 from the germline V gene are LNHNV and YYDKDF (reference sequence). The CDR3 is 20 residues long. J gave up 5 bases and V 1 base, and 17 bases lay outside the gene matches. The CDR3 nucleotides read TGTGCCACCAGCAGAGGCGGTGTGTCGGGACAGGGCAGGGGAACCGGGGAGCTGTTTTTT. It is translated as CATSRGGVSGQGRGTGELFF.

This clonotype occurred many times. The V gene is TRBV7-2, the J gene TRBJ2-2; the D call may be TRBD1 or TRBD2 (6 bases each). This CDR3 has 16 amino acids. Germline assignment: CDR1 SGHTA and CDR2 FQGNSA. V shed 0 bases and J shed 0 bases, with 8 bases lying between them. CDR3 amino acids: CASSLAGGANTGELFF. As DNA, the CDR3 is TGTGCCAGCAGCTTAGCGGGGGGCGCGAACACCGGGGAGCTGTTTTTT. Full variable domain (rest looked up from reference TRBV7-2 and TRBJ2-2): GAGVSQSPSNKVTEKGKDVELRCDPISGHTALYWYRQSLGQGLEFLIYFQGNSAPDKSGLPSDRFSAERTGGSVSTLTIQRTQQEDSAVYLCASSLAGGANTGELFFGEGSRLTVL.

The sample holds a few counts of this clonotype. The genes are TRBV6-1 and TRBJ1-2; D is possibly TRBD1 (5 bases). The CDR3 is 12 residues long. Deletions cut 4 bases from V and 7 bases from J, with 10 bases between. From germline, CDR1 is MNHNS and CDR2 SASEGT. Here the CDR3 DNA reads TGTGCCAGCAGTGTCGGGGGGGGTGGCTACACCTTC. Translating gives CASSVGGGGYTF.

On this clonotype itself: A single base separates this from a much larger clone, so it may be a read error. The V gene is TRBV20-1, the J gene TRBJ2-2; D is perhaps TRBD2 (5 bases). CDR1 is DFQATT and CDR2 is SNEGSKA in the germline V gene (reference sequence). The CDR3 runs 16 residues. As DNA, the CDR3 is TGCAGTGCTACCTCCTACGGCAACGCGAACACCGGGGAGCTGTGTTTT. It yields the protein CSATSYGNANTGELCF.

The chain joins TRBV24-1 to TRBJ2-5, with 9 bases identical to TRBD1. From germline, CDR1 is KGHDR and CDR2 SFDVKD. This CDR3 comprises 15 residues. Germline trimming cut 3 bases from V and 4 bases from J; bases unmatched to any gene: 5. The CDR3 protein is CATSDGDRAGETQYF. As DNA, the CDR3 is TGTGCCACCAGTGATGGGGACAGGGCGGGAGAGACCCAGTACTTC.

This clonotype occurred a few times. The chain combines TRBV28 with TRBJ1-5; 9 nucleotides line up with TRBD1. The CDR3 consists of 13 residues. Germline assignment: CDR1 MDHEN and CDR2 SYDVKM. V gave up 8 bases and J gave up 6 bases; unmatched junction bases: 5. The CDR3 DNA sequence: TGTGCCAGCGAGACAGGGGGTAGTCAGCCCCAGCATTTT. Its translation is CASETGGSQPQHF.

This clonotype has a handful of counts. The chain is built from TRBV7-9 and TRBJ1-3; D is undetermined. From germline, CDR1 is SEHNR and CDR2 FQNEAQ (reference sequence). The CDR3 is 14 amino acids. Trimming cost V 3 bases and J 0 bases, with 6 bases left between them. DNA of the CDR3: TGTGCCAGCAGCTTCGTCCTCTCTGGAAACACCATATATTTT. This sequence encodes CASSFVLSGNTIYF. Full variable domain (remainder filled in from reference TRBV7-9 and TRBJ1-3): DTGVSQNPRHKITKRGQNVTFRCDPISEHNRLYWYRQTLGQGPEFLTYFQNEAQLEKSRLLSDRFSAERPKGSFSTLEIQRTEQGDSAMYLCASSFVLSGNTIYFGEGSWLTVV.

J is TRBJ2-4 and V is TRBV10-2; 8 bases map to TRBD1. CDR3 length equals 17 residues. V lost 6 bases to trimming and J lost 1 base; unmatched junction nucleotides: 11. In germline, CDR1 is WSHSY, CDR2 SAAADI. The CDR3 DNA reads TGCGCCAGCAGAACCCTGACAGGGGCCTTGGCCAAAAACATTCAGTACTTC. Translated, it gives CASRTLTGALAKNIQYF.

In its sample, this clonotype was seen many times. The rearrangement links TRBV7-6 to TRBJ1-3; D gene uncertain. Germline CDR1 and CDR2: SGHVS and FNYEAQ. The CDR3 is 16 amino acids. V gave up 1 base and J gave up 0 bases, with 10 bases separating them. The CDR3 sequence is CASSLERAYSGNTIYF. In DNA form, the CDR3 reads TGTGCCAGCAGCTTAGAACGAGCCTACTCTGGAAACACCATATATTTT.

This clonotype was observed at least ten times. The chain carries TRBV6-1 and TRBJ1-2; D gene ambiguous. The CDR3 has 13 residues. Trimming shortened V by 6 bases and J by 4 bases, and 12 bases separated the two germline ends. The germline gives CDR1 MNHNS, CDR2 SASEGT. The CDR3 bases are TGTGCCAGCAGCCGGGCAGGCGGCTATGGCTACACCTTC. It yields the protein CASSRAGGYGYTF.

This chain links TRBV24-1 with TRBJ2-2; a weak D match, TRBD2 (6 bases). The CDR3 loop spans 14 amino acids. Germline V gives CDR1 KGHDR, CDR2 SFDVKD. Trimming pared 11 bases from V and 3 bases from J, leaving 15 bases between. The CDR3 region has the DNA TGTGCCATTCAAGGGCCGGGGGACACCGGGGAGCTGTTTTTT. It codes for CAIQGPGDTGELFF.

The V call is TRBV2, the J call TRBJ2-7, with unresolved D. CDR3 length: 14 residues. Germline CDR1 and CDR2: SNHLY and FYNNEI. The V gene lost 5 bases and the J gene lost 2 bases, with 13 bases spanning the gap. The CDR3 DNA is TGTGCCAGCAGTCCCAGACCTGGGGCCTACGAGCAGTACTTC. Translated, it gives CASSPRPGAYEQYF.

This clonotype showed up many times. The junction departs from germline at one end; a sequencing error may be responsible. The genes are TRBV28 and TRBJ2-2; D is uncertain. The CDR3 is 13 amino acids. Germline V gene sequence: CDR1 MDHEN, CDR2 SYDVKM. This chain's CDR3 is CVSRIRLTGELFF. The CDR3 DNA reads as TGTGTCAGCAGAATAAGGTTGACCGGGGAGCTGTTTTTT.

This clonotype was found many times. The chain recombines TRBV6-1 with TRBJ1-2, with D hard to call. Germline lookup yields CDR1 MNHNS and CDR2 SASEGT. This CDR3 spans 18 amino acids. V dropped 0 bases and J dropped 2 bases, with 19 bases sitting between them. CDR3: CASSEAGGRLKRNYGYTF. CDR3 DNA sequence: TGTGCCAGCAGTGAAGCAGGTGGACGCCTCAAAAGGAACTATGGCTACACCTTC.

Note on this clonotype: Compared with germline, one end of the junction differs, possibly owing to a read error. V is TRBV6-1 and J is TRBJ1-3, with TRBD1 matching over 8 bases. Germline assignment: CDR1 MNHNS and CDR2 SASEGT. The CDR3 totals 15 residues. The CDR3 DNA is TGTGCCAGCGTAAGACAGGGGCTATCCCGTAACACTATATATTTT. This encodes CASVRQGLSRNTIYF.

Comment on this clonotype: Given a much more abundant clone one base away, this may be a read error. The gene calls are TRBV24-1 and TRBJ2-5; perhaps TRBD2 as D (6 bases). The CDR3 sequence is 12 residues long. Germline values: CDR1 KGHDR, CDR2 SFDVKD. Trimming cost V 9 bases and J 0 bases, with 7 bases left between them. The CDR3 nucleotides read TGTGCCACCGGGGGGAACCAAGAGACCCAGTACTTC. This codes for CATGGNQETQYF.

The sample holds a few counts of this clonotype. The chain has TRBV20-1 and TRBJ1-5, with D perhaps TRBD1 (6 bases). The CDR3 spans 14 residues. CDR1 and CDR2 from the germline V gene are DFQATT and SNEGSKA (reference sequence). Trimming shortened V by 0 bases and J by 7 bases, and 13 bases separated the two germline ends. The CDR3 DNA sequence: TGCAGTGCTAGAGAAGGGGGGAGCGGGCAGCCCCAGCATTTT. Translated, it gives CSAREGGSGQPQHF.